This TCR beta chain was captured in a study of T-cell reconstitution after alpha-beta-depleted transplantation in children. Study observations and caveats: It was reported that alpha-beta T cells came from several hundred expanded graft clones (about two months after transplant). After one year, T-cell counts and TCRbeta diversity mostly came from new T cells. After transplant, high TCRbeta diversity at day 60 in some patients arose from surviving recipient T cells and thymic progenitors.

TCRbeta library preparation incorporated unique molecular identifiers. Each CDR3 protein gets one entry after TCRdb re-called the PCR reads with MiXCR. Of some 440,000 distinct CDR3 sequences in the sample, 15% to 20% were seen once. Worth noting for this clonotype: The antigen is not known.

This CDR3 is 16 amino acids long. V gave up 1 base and J gave up 3 bases, with 16 bases separating them. Looked up from germline, CDR1 is SGHTA and CDR2 is FQGNSA. The rearrangement joins TRBV7-2 to TRBJ2-7; D gene uncertain. This TCR was recovered from a boy less than two years old who had a stem cell transplant for Wiskott-Aldrich syndrome, so the T cells may come from the graft donor. The specimen comprised PBMCs, mostly from graft donor cells, sampled 360 days after TCRalphabeta/CD19-depleted stem cell transplant. For the CDR3, the DNA is TGTGCCAGCAGCTTAGTCTGGTCCCCAGCCCTCTACGAGCAGTACTTC. Protein: CASSLVWSPALYEQYF.